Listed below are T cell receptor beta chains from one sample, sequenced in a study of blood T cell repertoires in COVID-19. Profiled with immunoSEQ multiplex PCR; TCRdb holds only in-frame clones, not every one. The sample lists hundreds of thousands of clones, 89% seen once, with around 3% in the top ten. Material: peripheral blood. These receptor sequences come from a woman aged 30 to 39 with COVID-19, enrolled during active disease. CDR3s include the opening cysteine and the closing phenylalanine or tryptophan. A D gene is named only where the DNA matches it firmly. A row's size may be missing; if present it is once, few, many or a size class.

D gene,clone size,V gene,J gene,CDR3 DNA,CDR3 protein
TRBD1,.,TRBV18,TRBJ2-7,TGTGCCAGCCGCCAGGGACAGACTCTCGAGCAGTACTTC,CASRQGQTLEQYF
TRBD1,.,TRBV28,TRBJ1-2,TGTGCCAGCAGCCCCGACAGGGTCCTCTATGGCTACACCTTC,CASSPDRVLYGYTF
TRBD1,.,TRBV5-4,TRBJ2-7,TGTGCCAGCAGCAGCGGGACAGGGGGTTCCTACGAGCAGTACTTC,CASSSGTGGSYEQYF
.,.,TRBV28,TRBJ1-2,TGTGCCAGCAGTTTATACCTGAGAGGCTACACCTTC,CASSLYLRGYTF
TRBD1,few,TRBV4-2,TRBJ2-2,TGTGCCAGCAGCCAAGAACAGGGGACCGGGGAGCTGTTTTTT,CASSQEQGTGELFF
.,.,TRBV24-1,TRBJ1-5,TGTGCCACCAGTGATTTAGGGGGCAATCAGCCCCAGCATTTT,CATSDLGGNQPQHF
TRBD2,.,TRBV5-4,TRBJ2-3,TGTGCCAGCAGCTCCGGGACTAGCGGGAATCCTGCGCAGTATTTT,CASSSGTSGNPAQYF
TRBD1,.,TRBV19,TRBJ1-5,TGTGCCAGTAGTGGGCAGGGGGCTTGGGATCAGCCCCAGCATTTT,CASSGQGAWDQPQHF
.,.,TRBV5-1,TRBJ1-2,TGCGCCAGCAGCTTGAGTCTGGACAAGAAAAACTATGGCTACACCTTC,CASSLSLDKKNYGYTF
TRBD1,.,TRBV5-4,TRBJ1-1,TGTGCCAGCAGGGCCCAGGGACAGGACAGTAAAGCTTTCTTT,CASRAQGQDSKAFF
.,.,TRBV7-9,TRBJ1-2,TGTGCCAGCAAAAACGACAGCGCCGGTGGCTACACCTTC,CASKNDSAGGYTF
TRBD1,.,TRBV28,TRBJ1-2,TGTGCCAGCAGGACCCACAGGGGGCTGGGAGACCGCACCTTC,CASRTHRGLGDRTF
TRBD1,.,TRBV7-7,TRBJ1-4,TGTGCTAGCAGCCCAGGGACAGGGGATGAAAAACTGTTTTTT,CASSPGTGDEKLFF
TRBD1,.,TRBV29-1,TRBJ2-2,TGCAGCGCCCGGACAGGGAACACCGGGGAGCTGTTTTTT,CSARTGNTGELFF
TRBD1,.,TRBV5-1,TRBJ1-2,TGCGCCAGCAGCCCCGGGACAGAGTTCTATGGCTACACCTTC,CASSPGTEFYGYTF
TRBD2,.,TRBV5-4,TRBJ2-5,TGTGCCAGCAGCCGGGGACTAGCGGGAGTTCGGGAGACCCAGTACTTC,CASSRGLAGVRETQYF
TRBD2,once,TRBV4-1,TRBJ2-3,TGCGCCAGCAGCCAATTAGGGACTAGCGGGGGGGAGGGCATTAGGGATACGCAGTATTTT,CASSQLGTSGGEGIRDTQYF
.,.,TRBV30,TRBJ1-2,TGTGCCTGGAGTGTAACCCGGGGAGGCTACACCTTC,CAWSVTRGGYTF
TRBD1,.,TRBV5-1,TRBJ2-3,TGCGCCAGCAGCTCACTACAGGGGGCAGGCACAGATACGCAGTATTTT,CASSSLQGAGTDTQYF
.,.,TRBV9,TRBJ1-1,TGTGCCAGCAGCGCAACTCCCACAGCTACTGCTGAAGCTTTCTTT,CASSATPTATAEAFF
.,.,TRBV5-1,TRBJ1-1,TGCGCCAGCAGCTTATTTCGTAGCAACACTGAAGCTTTCTTT,CASSLFRSNTEAFF